The 10 T cell receptor beta chains below all came from one sample that was sequenced in a study of CD8 T cells in Susac syndrome. After extraction with the RNeasy kit, about 0.45 to 1 ug of the RNA was reverse transcribed using random hexamers. MiXCR was run by TCRdb on the immunoSEQ multiplex PCR reads, yielding one entry per CDR3 protein. The repertoire includes about 300,000 distinct CDR3 sequences, 89% of them detected once, and 0.18% sits in the top ten. What was sequenced was CD8+ T cells from PBMCs. Source of these receptors: a human donor with multiple sclerosis.

This clonotype was observed a single time. This chain links TRBV20-1 with TRBJ1-5; D is perhaps TRBD1 (6 bases). This CDR3 spans 19 amino acids. Germline lookup yields CDR1 DFQATT and CDR2 SNEGSKA (reference sequence). Trimming left V 4 bases short and J 0 bases short, with 25 bases between. The CDR3 DNA reads TGCAGTGCTACAGCCCAGCCTGGCAGGGGACTATATAGCAATCAGCCCCAGCATTTT. Residues: CSATAQPGRGLYSNQPQHF.

This chain links TRBV3-1 with TRBJ2-5; TRBD1 agrees at 10 bases. V shed 1 base and J 5 bases; nucleotides not matched to a gene: 13. This CDR3 spans 18 amino acids. The germline V gene encodes CDR1 LGHDT and CDR2 YNNKEL (reference sequence). The CDR3: CASSQGGLGTGVRETQYF. The CDR3 bases are TGTGCCAGCAGCCAAGGAGGGCTCGGGACAGGGGTAAGGGAGACCCAGTACTTC.

The chain uses TRBV4-3 and TRBJ2-7; D is unresolved. V lost 0 bases, J lost 2 bases, and 14 bases lay in between. Germline CDR1 is LGHNA and CDR2 is YSLEER. This CDR3 is 16 amino acids long. CDR3 nucleotides: TGCGCCAGCAGCCAAGATCGGTCTATACCCCCCTACGAGCAGTACTTC. This sequence encodes CASSQDRSIPPYEQYF.

V is TRBV7-9 and J is TRBJ2-1, with a weak D call TRBD2 (5 bases). CDR3 length equals 14 residues. Germline CDR1 is SEHNR and CDR2 is FQNEAQ (reference sequence). V dropped 1 base and J dropped 4 bases, with 8 bases sitting between them. This CDR3 is CASSLGTLYNEQFF. DNA of the CDR3: TGTGCCAGCAGCTTAGGGACTCTTTACAATGAGCAGTTCTTC.

The J gene is TRBJ1-1, the V gene TRBV30; the D is unclear. Trimming stripped 5 bases from V and 1 base from J, with 11 bases between. The CDR3 totals 13 residues. Germline V lookup: CDR1 GTSNPN, CDR2 SVGIG (reference sequence). The CDR3 sequence: CAWSYLGNTEAFF. The CDR3 coding sequence is TGTGCCTGGTCATACCTAGGGAACACTGAAGCTTTCTTT.

The gene calls are TRBV14 and TRBJ2-1, with D maybe TRBD1 (5 bases). V gave up 6 bases and J gave up 4 bases, with 7 bases separating them. This CDR3 spans 12 amino acids. Germline CDR1 reads SGHDN; CDR2 reads FVKESK. This chain's CDR3 is CASRGAYNEQFF. As DNA, the CDR3 is TGTGCCAGCAGAGGGGCTTACAATGAGCAGTTCTTC.

V usage is TRBV6-2 or TRBV6-3 and J usage is TRBJ2-1; 9 bases agree with TRBD1. V lost 4 bases and J lost 2; bases outside the gene matches: 12. Per germline, CDR1 MNHEY and CDR2 SVGEGT. The CDR3 is 18 amino acids. The CDR3 coding sequence is TGTGCCAGCAGTTCTACCTACCCAGACAGGGGGACCTACAATGAGCAGTTCTTC. Translating gives CASSSTYPDRGTYNEQFF.

The chain recombines TRBV7-9 with TRBJ2-6; 7 bases line up with TRBD1. V lost 5 bases and J lost 0; bases outside the gene matches: 10. CDR1 is SEHNR and CDR2 is FQNEAQ in the germline V gene (reference sequence). The CDR3 covers 18 residues. The CDR3, as DNA: TGTGCCAGCAGCCCTACGACAGGGATAAGCTCTGGGGCCAACGTCCTGACTTTC. Translated: CASSPTTGISSGANVLTF.

The chain joins TRBV2 to TRBJ2-7, with no clear D. Germline V gives CDR1 SNHLY, CDR2 FYNNEI. The CDR3 is made up of 15 amino acids. V dropped 6 bases and J dropped 5 bases, with 20 bases sitting between them. The CDR3: CASSARAPVYHEQYF. In DNA, the CDR3 is TGTGCCAGCAGCGCTCGGGCCCCAGTGTACCACGAGCAGTACTTC.

J is TRBJ2-3 and V is TRBV4-2; 12 bases match TRBD2. Germline CDR1 is LGHNA and CDR2 is YNFKEQ. The CDR3 loop spans 16 amino acids. Losses at the gene ends were 3 bases for V and 6 bases for J; bases not matched to a gene: 7. The CDR3 protein is CASSQMTSGGVDTQYF. The CDR3 DNA sequence: TGTGCCAGCAGCCAGATGACTAGCGGGGGAGTGGATACGCAGTATTTT.